Listed below are T cell receptor beta chains from one sample, sequenced in a study of naive and memory T cell subsets. Using its own MiXCR run on the UMI-ligation and nested PCR reads, TCRdb lists one record per CDR3 protein. The table has about 99,000 distinct CDR3 sequences, more than 12% seen once. Sequencing was done on a sample of naive CD8+ T cells from blood. Every receptor here comes from a human donor in good health. CDR3s include the opening cysteine and the closing phenylalanine or tryptophan. The D gene is left open where the match is weak. The size entry is marked missing in some rows and otherwise reads once, few, many or a size class.

length | size | J | D | V | CDR3 | DNA
16 | few | TRBJ1-2 | - | TRBV7-9 | CASSPERNAENYGYTF | TGTGCCAGCAGCCCCGAAAGAAACGCAGAAAACTATGGCTACACCTTC
17 | few | TRBJ1-6 | - | TRBV27 | CASSLIVGAFGNSPLHF | TGTGCCAGCAGTTTAATTGTGGGGGCCTTTGGTAATTCACCCCTCCACTTT
14 | - | TRBJ2-7 | - | TRBV10-3 | CAISDLQGDYEQYF | TGTGCCATCAGTGACCTACAGGGCGACTACGAGCAGTACTTC
17 | many | TRBJ2-3 | - | TRBV4-3 | CASSQDLGVRGADTQYF | TGCGCCAGCAGCCAAGATCTTGGAGTGAGGGGTGCAGATACGCAGTATTTT
13 | - | TRBJ2-7 | - | TRBV30 | CAWSLGARNEQYF | TGTGCCTGGAGCCTCGGGGCGAGGAACGAGCAGTACTTC
14 | many | TRBJ1-1 | - | TRBV7-2 | CASRAATVNTEAFF | TGTGCCAGCAGGGCTGCGACGGTGAACACTGAAGCTTTCTTT
16 | - | TRBJ2-1 | TRBD1 | TRBV29-1 | CSVVTYLGQVGDEQFF | TGCAGCGTCGTCACCTACCTAGGACAGGTAGGGGATGAGCAGTTCTTC
19 | few | TRBJ2-1 | - | TRBV4-3 | CASSQDELGFQTTDDEQFF | TGCGCCAGCAGCCAAGATGAGCTCGGCTTCCAGACGACGGACGATGAGCAGTTCTTC
14 | - | TRBJ2-7 | TRBD2 | TRBV28 | CASSLLAGTYEQYF | TGTGCCAGCAGTTTACTAGCGGGGACCTACGAGCAGTACTTC
13 | - | TRBJ2-7 | TRBD1 | TRBV11-2 | CASTRQGVTEQYF | TGTGCCAGCACCCGACAGGGGGTTACCGAGCAGTACTTC
13 | once | TRBJ2-3 | TRBD2 | TRBV19 | CASSSSGRAAQYF | TGTGCCAGTAGTAGTAGCGGGAGGGCCGCGCAGTATTTT
13 | - | TRBJ1-1 | - | TRBV6-5 | CASFLDRNTEAFF | TGTGCCAGCTTTCTGGACAGGAACACTGAAGCTTTCTTT
17 | - | TRBJ2-5 | TRBD2 | TRBV7-9 | CASSSTAGGSTKETQYF | TGTGCCAGCAGCTCCACTGCCGGCGGGAGTACGAAGGAGACCCAGTACTTC
13 | - | TRBJ2-5 | TRBD2 | TRBV7-2 | CASRSSGKETQYF | TGTGCCAGCAGATCTAGCGGAAAAGAGACCCAGTACTTC
15 | - | TRBJ2-4 | - | TRBV7-9 | CASSPLTGAGDIQYF | TGTGCCAGCAGCCCATTGACAGGGGCGGGGGACATTCAGTACTTC
12 | - | TRBJ1-1 | - | TRBV5-1 | CASSLGWAEAFF | TGCGCCAGCAGCTTGGGGTGGGCAGAAGCTTTCTTT
15 | few | TRBJ2-7 | TRBD1 | TRBV7-3 | CASSDRDRPPSEQYF | TGTGCCAGCAGCGACCGGGACAGGCCCCCAAGCGAGCAGTACTTC
15 | few | TRBJ2-3 | - | TRBV5-1 | CASSSLPGTADTQYF | TGCGCCAGCAGCTCCTTACCCGGGACTGCAGATACGCAGTATTTT
13 | - | TRBJ2-5 | - | TRBV7-9 | CASSAMGEETQYF | TGTGCCAGCAGCGCCATGGGGGAAGAGACCCAGTACTTC
15 | many | TRBJ2-5 | - | TRBV6-9 | CASRRWTAIRDGQYF | TGTGCCAGCAGACGCTGGACAGCTATTAGAGATGGCCAGTACTTC
14 | - | TRBJ2-7 | TRBD1 | TRBV6-5 | CASSDRESGYEQYF | TGTGCCAGCAGTGACAGGGAAAGCGGCTACGAGCAGTACTTC
11 | few | TRBJ1-2 | TRBD1 | TRBV19 | CATGTGHGYTF | TGTGCCACCGGGACAGGGCATGGCTACACCTTC
14 | - | TRBJ2-7 | TRBD1 | TRBV5-6 | CASSWGTGSYEQYF | TGTGCCAGCAGCTGGGGGACAGGAAGCTACGAGCAGTACTTC
14 | few | TRBJ2-7 | - | TRBV6-2/TRBV6-3 | CASKAEDHYYEQYF | TGTGCCAGCAAAGCAGAGGACCACTACTACGAGCAGTACTTC
15 | few | TRBJ2-3 | - | TRBV7-9 | CASSPQRDSTDTQYF | TGTGCCAGCAGCCCCCAACGGGACAGCACAGATACGCAGTATTTT
12 | - | TRBJ1-6 | - | TRBV30 | CAWSLMGSPLHF | TGTGCCTGGAGTCTCATGGGGTCACCCCTCCACTTT
15 | many | TRBJ1-5 | - | TRBV24-1 | CATSDPTESDQPQHF | TGTGCCACCAGTGACCCGACAGAGTCTGATCAGCCCCAGCATTTT
17 | - | TRBJ1-4 | TRBD1 | TRBV4-2 | CASSQITGDATNEKLFF | TGTGCCAGCAGCCAGATCACAGGGGATGCAACTAATGAAAAACTGTTTTTT
15 | many | TRBJ2-6 | - | TRBV11-2 | CASSLDNSGANVLTF | TGTGCCAGCAGCTTAGACAACTCTGGGGCCAACGTCCTGACTTTC
14 | - | TRBJ2-3 | TRBD2 | TRBV20-1 | CSAKSGMLADTQYF | TGCAGTGCCAAAAGCGGGATGTTAGCAGATACGCAGTATTTT
14 | - | TRBJ1-1 | - | TRBV12-3/TRBV12-4 | CASSLRSRDTEAFF | TGTGCCAGCAGTTTAAGGTCCAGGGATACTGAAGCTTTCTTT
15 | - | TRBJ2-7 | TRBD2 | TRBV28 | CASSPGLAAIYEQYF | TGTGCCAGCAGCCCCGGACTAGCGGCAATCTACGAGCAGTACTTC
16 | few | TRBJ2-7 | - | TRBV29-1 | CSVELATSFLLAEQYF | TGCAGCGTTGAGCTGGCCACGTCCTTTCTTCTTGCCGAGCAGTACTTC
15 | many | TRBJ2-7 | TRBD2 | TRBV4-3 | CASSQGLAGVYEQYF | TGCGCCAGCAGCCAAGGACTAGCGGGAGTCTACGAGCAGTACTTC
11 | many | TRBJ2-7 | TRBD2 | TRBV7-9 | CASVGGYEQYF | TGTGCCAGCGTGGGAGGGTACGAGCAGTACTTC
15 | - | TRBJ2-7 | - | TRBV3-1 | CASSQTTAPYYEQYF | TGTGCCAGCAGCCAGACGACAGCCCCTTACTACGAGCAGTACTTC
14 | - | TRBJ2-5 | - | TRBV6-5 | CASSRPGLQETQYF | TGTGCCAGCAGTCGCCCGGGACTCCAAGAGACCCAGTACTTC
18 | - | TRBJ2-1 | - | TRBV20-1 | CSARESPSGWVAYNEQFF | TGCAGTGCTAGAGAGTCGCCGTCAGGCTGGGTGGCCTACAATGAGCAGTTCTTC
15 | - | TRBJ2-1 | - | TRBV2 | CASSEALGLTNEQFF | TGTGCCAGCAGTGAAGCCCTGGGACTTACCAATGAGCAGTTCTTC
18 | - | TRBJ2-1 | TRBD2 | TRBV24-1 | CATSDHGLAGHTYNEQFF | TGTGCCACCAGTGACCACGGACTAGCGGGGCATACCTACAATGAGCAGTTCTTC
12 | - | TRBJ1-5 | - | TRBV12-3/TRBV12-4 | CASSLDPQPQHF | TGTGCCAGCAGTTTAGACCCCCAGCCCCAGCATTTT
18 | - | TRBJ2-5 | TRBD2 | TRBV10-3 | CAISESAGGLAGSETQYF | TGTGCCATCAGTGAGTCAGCCGGGGGGTTAGCGGGATCGGAGACCCAGTACTTC
16 | many | TRBJ2-3 | TRBD2 | TRBV12-3/TRBV12-4 | CASSLSSGRAGDTQYF | TGTGCCAGCAGTTTATCCAGCGGGAGGGCGGGAGATACGCAGTATTTT
16 | - | TRBJ2-1 | TRBD2 | TRBV3-1 | CASSQDLAGVVDEQFF | TGTGCCAGCAGCCAAGATCTAGCGGGAGTGGTAGATGAGCAGTTCTTC
17 | - | TRBJ2-3 | - | TRBV4-3 | CASSQVPQGAFTDTQYF | TGCGCCAGCAGCCAAGTGCCCCAGGGCGCCTTCACAGATACGCAGTATTTT
15 | many | TRBJ1-2 | - | TRBV4-3 | CASSQELEPYYGYTF | TGCGCCAGCAGCCAAGAACTGGAGCCCTATTATGGCTACACCTTC
16 | - | TRBJ2-1 | - | TRBV20-1 | CSARDPGIGSYNEQFF | TGCAGTGCTAGAGATCCCGGGATAGGCTCCTACAATGAGCAGTTCTTC
14 | - | TRBJ1-2 | TRBD1 | TRBV7-3 | CASSITGTGYGYTF | TGTGCCAGCAGCATCACCGGGACAGGCTATGGCTACACCTTC
14 | - | TRBJ2-7 | - | TRBV7-9 | CASSHTMEKYEQYF | TGTGCCAGCAGCCATACGATGGAGAAATACGAGCAGTACTTC
16 | - | TRBJ2-1 | TRBD2 | TRBV18 | CASSPITSGLYNEQFF | TGTGCCAGCTCACCTATAACTAGCGGGCTTTACAATGAGCAGTTCTTC
17 | - | TRBJ2-7 | TRBD2 | TRBV4-3 | CASSPTPTSGGSYEQYF | TGCGCCAGCAGCCCGACCCCTACTAGCGGGGGCTCCTACGAGCAGTACTTC
17 | many | TRBJ2-2 | - | TRBV4-3 | CASSQDPEQGNTGELFF | TGCGCCAGCAGCCAAGATCCAGAACAGGGGAACACCGGGGAGCTGTTTTTT
16 | - | TRBJ2-7 | TRBD1 | TRBV20-1 | CSARDSGGQGVYEQYF | TGCAGTGCTAGAGATTCTGGGGGTCAGGGGGTATACGAGCAGTACTTC
18 | few | TRBJ2-3 | - | TRBV19 | CASSIVSFRVGDTDTQYF | TGTGCCAGTAGTATAGTTAGCTTCAGGGTGGGAGACACAGATACGCAGTATTTT
14 | - | TRBJ2-1 | - | TRBV7-9 | CASSLDTGEDEQFF | TGTGCCAGCAGCTTAGACACGGGGGAGGATGAGCAGTTCTTC
14 | few | TRBJ1-2 | - | TRBV4-3 | CASSPANREYGYTF | TGCGCCAGCAGCCCAGCCAACAGGGAGTATGGCTACACCTTC
12 | - | TRBJ1-4 | - | TRBV4-2 | CASSPNNEKLFF | TGTGCCAGCAGCCCCAACAATGAAAAACTGTTTTTT
15 | - | TRBJ2-2 | - | TRBV20-1 | CSARDRDGDTGELFF | TGCAGTGCTAGAGATAGGGACGGAGACACCGGGGAGCTGTTTTTT
15 | few | TRBJ1-2 | - | TRBV10-3 | CAISESAGADYGYTF | TGTGCCATCAGTGAGTCGGCAGGGGCGGACTATGGCTACACCTTC
16 | few | TRBJ2-3 | TRBD2 | TRBV7-6 | CASSLPSGSPTDTQYF | TGTGCCAGCAGCTTACCTAGCGGGAGCCCCACAGATACGCAGTATTTT